Below, one T cell receptor beta chain is given with its context. Its antigen remains unknown. With V trimmed by 7 bases and J by 9 bases, 20 bases remained unmatched. This CDR3 has 17 residues. The germline gives CDR1 SNHLY, CDR2 FYNNEI. The PCR employed 60 Vbeta primers together with 13 Jbeta primers. Sequencing was performed with immunoSEQ multiplex PCR; in TCRdb, only in-frame clones are kept and a portion is missing. The data contain about 130,000 clones, 80% of them singletons. The record originates from a study of cytomegalovirus exposure and HLA in healthy donors. General study results and limits: The investigators catalogued about 170 TCR beta chains as cytomegalovirus-associated. A later analysis appeared to link common viral pathogens to several of the most significant clusters. Later work showed greater clonal expansion in HLA-associated TCR beta chains than in equally common others.

The clonotype originates from a woman in her forties in good health and CMV-seronegative. The rearrangement joins TRBV2 to TRBJ2-5; 10 nucleotides line up with TRBD2. Sequencing was performed on PBMCs. CDR3 sequence reads: CASNRLAGGPSSVAQYF. DNA for the CDR3: TGTGCCAGCAACCGGTTAGCGGGGGGCCCCTCTAGTGTGGCCCAGTACTTC. Based on the CDR3 plus reference TRBV2 and TRBJ2-5, the full variable domain is EPEVTQTPSHQVTQMGQEVILRCVPISNHLYFYWYRQILGQKVEFLVSFYNNEISEKSEIFDDQFSVERPDGSNFTLKIRSTKLEDSAMYFCASNRLAGGPSSVAQYFGPGTRLLVL.